These 24 T cell receptor beta chains were sequenced from one sample in a study of shared clonotypes between healthy human individuals. Profiled with immunoSEQ multiplex PCR; TCRdb holds only in-frame clones, not every one. The sample shows some 1,400,000 clones, approximately 96% of them seen only once. Sequencing input: naive CD4+ T cells sorted from blood. As for subset: CD45RA+ positively selected. Receptors were obtained from a man aged 30-40 years in good health.

The chain combines TRBV29-1 with TRBJ2-1; D is perhaps TRBD2 (5 bases). Per germline, CDR1 SQVTM and CDR2 ANQGSEA. V was pared by 6 bases and J by 1 base, with 13 bases between. The CDR3 runs 14 residues. CDR3 bases: TGCAGCGTCCCTGAGGGAGATTCCTACAATGAGCAGTTCTTC. Translating it yields CSVPEGDSYNEQFF.

The V and J genes are TRBV5-5 and TRBJ1-1; D is unresolved. Germline assignment: CDR1 SGHKS and CDR2 YYEKEE (reference sequence). The CDR3 runs to 14 residues. V was cut by 4 bases and J by 0 bases, with 10 bases left in between. The CDR3 sequence: CASSTRGLNTEAFF. The CDR3 DNA is TGTGCCAGCAGCACTAGAGGACTGAACACTGAAGCTTTCTTT. Combining the CDR3 with reference TRBV5-5 and TRBJ1-1 gives the whole variable domain DAGVTQSPTHLIKTRGQQVTLRCSPISGHKSVSWYQQVLGQGPQFIFQYYEKEERGRGNFPDRFSARQFPNYSSELNVNALLLGDSALYLCASSTRGLNTEAFFGQGTRLTVV.

The rearrangement links TRBV9 to TRBJ2-3; D remains unclear. CDR1 SGDLS and CDR2 YYNGEE come from the germline V gene. CDR3 length: 17 amino acids. The V and J ends lost 1 base and 5 bases respectively, with 20 bases between them. The CDR3 here is CASSVQDGGTVGDTQYF. In DNA, the CDR3 is TGTGCCAGCAGCGTACAGGACGGCGGCACGGTGGGAGATACGCAGTATTTT. Filled out from reference TRBV9 and TRBJ2-3, the complete variable domain reads DSGVTQTPKHLITATGQRVTLRCSPRSGDLSVYWYQQSLDQGLQFLIQYYNGEERAKGNILERFSAQQFPDLHSELNLSSLELGDSALYFCASSVQDGGTVGDTQYFGPGTRLTVL.

The chain employs TRBV7-9 and TRBJ2-5; 7 positions match TRBD1. Germline V gene data show CDR1 as SEHNR and CDR2 as FQNEAQ (reference sequence). The CDR3 is made up of 12 amino acids. Trimming cost V 10 bases and J 2 bases; bases outside gene matches: 4. The CDR3 bases are TGTGCCATCGACAGGGAACAAGAGACCCAGTACTTC. This encodes CAIDREQETQYF.

V and J are TRBV7-9 and TRBJ2-7; TRBD1 might be the D (5 bases). Looked up from germline, CDR1 is SEHNR and CDR2 is FQNEAQ (reference sequence). The CDR3 extends over 15 amino acids. Deletions cut 4 bases from V and 3 bases from J, with 16 bases between. The CDR3 DNA is TGTGCCAGCAGCTCCTCGACAGACCTATTCTACGAGCAGTACTTC. Translation: CASSSSTDLFYEQYF.

The rearrangement joins TRBV6-4 to TRBJ2-3; D is perhaps TRBD2 (6 bases). Germline CDR1 MRHNA, CDR2 SNTAGT. V shed 7 bases and J shed 0 bases, with 23 bases lying between them. The CDR3 contains 18 residues. This CDR3 is CASTYAHGTGLSTDTQYF. DNA of the CDR3: TGTGCCAGCACCTACGCCCACGGCACGGGACTCAGCACAGATACGCAGTATTTT.

V is TRBV5-1 and J is TRBJ2-3, with D possibly TRBD1 on 5 matching bases. The V end lost 0 bases, the J end lost 6 bases, and 14 bases lay between the germline ends. The germline V gene encodes CDR1 SGHRS and CDR2 YFSETQ. The CDR3 consists of 15 residues. The CDR3 region has the DNA TGCGCCAGCAGCTTGGTGCAGGGTTTTTCCGATACGCAGTATTTT. It is translated as CASSLVQGFSDTQYF.

J is TRBJ2-3 and V is TRBV7-3; D call uncertain. Trimming removed 1 base from V and 3 bases from J, with 20 bases in between. Germline V lookup: CDR1 SGHTA, CDR2 FQGTGA. The CDR3 consists of 18 residues. Here the CDR3 DNA reads TGTGCCAGCAGCTTAATGGTCAAAACAAATTTTGGGACAGATACGCAGTATTTT. It translates to CASSLMVKTNFGTDTQYF.

CDR3 nucleotide sequence: TGTGCCACCAAAACAGGGGACACAGATACGCAGTATTTT. Translation gives CATKTGDTDTQYF. The chain carries TRBV19 and TRBJ2-3; 7 nucleotides agree with TRBD1. The CDR3 loop spans 13 amino acids. J was trimmed by 2 bases and V by 10 bases; bases with no gene match: 6. Germline V gene lookup returns CDR1 LNHDA and CDR2 SQIVND (reference sequence).

The rearrangement joins TRBV11-1 to TRBJ2-5; D gene unclear. In germline, CDR1 is SGHAT, CDR2 FQDESV (reference sequence). CDR3 size: 14 residues. The V end lost 7 bases, the J end lost 5 bases, and 17 bases lay between the germline ends. The CDR3 bases are TGTGCCAGCACCCCGACCCGCTTTGGGGAGACCCAGTACTTC. It codes for CASTPTRFGETQYF.

The V gene is TRBV5-1, the J gene TRBJ2-3; D gene uncertain. V dropped 0 bases and J dropped 3 bases, with 11 bases sitting between them. Germline V gives CDR1 SGHRS, CDR2 YFSETQ. CDR3 length: 15 residues. CDR3 bases: TGCGCCAGCAGCTTGGAGCTGCATGGTACAGATACGCAGTATTTT. Translated, it gives CASSLELHGTDTQYF.

The rearrangement joins TRBV30 to TRBJ1-2, with 8 bases that match TRBD1. Per the germline V gene, CDR1 is GTSNPN and CDR2 is SVGIG (reference sequence). The CDR3 has 12 amino acids. V lost 3 bases, J lost 8 bases, and 5 bases stayed unmatched. The CDR3 loop reads CAWSQQGDGYTF. The CDR3, as DNA: TGTGCCTGGAGCCAACAGGGGGACGGCTACACCTTC.

Only one count was recorded for this clone. The chain has TRBV15 and TRBJ2-3, with D tentatively TRBD2 (6 bases). V dropped 0 bases and J dropped 5 bases, with 12 bases sitting between them. The CDR3 sequence is 15 residues long. CDR1 and CDR2 (germline): LNHNV, YYDKDF (reference sequence). The CDR3 DNA reads TGTGCCACCAGCAGAGACCCCGGGAGAGGAGATACGCAGTATTTT. Encoded protein: CATSRDPGRGDTQYF.

The chain is built from TRBV9 and TRBJ2-7; maybe TRBD1 (5 bases). V was trimmed by 1 base and J by 5 bases, leaving 10 bases between them. The CDR3 loop spans 13 amino acids. Germline V gives CDR1 SGDLS, CDR2 YYNGEE. Written as DNA, the CDR3 is TGTGCCAGCAGCGTAAGGGGAACCAACGAGCAGTACTTC. Translation: CASSVRGTNEQYF.

The V and J genes are TRBV6-6 and TRBJ2-1; D remains unclear. Germline V lookup: CDR1 MNHNY, CDR2 SVGAGI (reference sequence). The V gene lost 0 bases and the J gene lost 7 bases, with 10 bases spanning the gap. The CDR3 has 14 amino acids. The CDR3 DNA sequence: TGTGCCAGCAGTTACTCGCACAACTCGAATGAGCAGTTCTTC. Residues: CASSYSHNSNEQFF.

The CDR3 is CASSLGLAKTSTDTQYF. CDR3 coding DNA: TGTGCCAGCTCACTAGGACTAGCGAAAACTAGCACAGATACGCAGTATTTT. This rearrangement joins TRBV18 to TRBJ2-3; TRBD2 agrees at 9 bases. Germline V gene data show CDR1 as KGHSH and CDR2 as LQKENI. The ends lost 4 bases at V and 0 bases at J; junction bases unmatched: 8. CDR3 length equals 17 residues.

The CDR3 loop is CAWSLKFGRMDNQPQHF. The CDR3 coding sequence is TGTGCCTGGAGTTTAAAATTTGGACGGATGGACAATCAGCCCCAGCATTTT. This chain joins TRBV30 and TRBJ1-5; D not resolved. The germline V gene encodes CDR1 GTSNPN and CDR2 SVGIG (reference sequence). V shed 2 bases and J shed 3 bases, with 20 bases lying between them. The CDR3 has 17 amino acids.

The gene calls are TRBV15 and TRBJ2-1; 10 bases map to TRBD2. With V trimmed by 0 bases and J by 1 base, 15 bases remained unmatched. From germline, CDR1 is LNHNV and CDR2 YYDKDF (reference sequence). The CDR3 sequence is 21 residues long. This chain's CDR3 is CATSRDLLSGRVRESYNEQFF. Here the CDR3 DNA reads TGTGCCACCAGCAGAGATCTTCTCAGCGGGAGGGTCCGGGAGTCCTACAATGAGCAGTTCTTC.

This chain links TRBV28 with TRBJ2-7; TRBD1 agrees at 9 bases. This CDR3 has 16 residues. V lost 6 bases to trimming and J lost 5 bases; unmatched junction nucleotides: 14. Germline lookup yields CDR1 MDHEN and CDR2 SYDVKM. The CDR3 DNA sequence: TGTGCCAGCAGCCGACCCCCCCGGGACAGGGCCAACGAGCAGTACTTC. Translation: CASSRPPRDRANEQYF.

The chain couples TRBV19 to TRBJ2-7; D remains unclear. Germline V gene lookup returns CDR1 LNHDA and CDR2 SQIVND (reference sequence). The CDR3 is 13 residues long. V was pared by 5 bases and J by 2 bases, with 10 bases between. The CDR3 region has the DNA TGTGCCAGTAGTCAGGCCCAGACCTACGAGCAGTACTTC. This sequence encodes CASSQAQTYEQYF.

J is TRBJ2-3 and V is TRBV11-2; D possibly corresponds to TRBD2 (6 bases). Germline loops: CDR1 SGHAT, CDR2 FQNNGV. Trimming shortened V by 3 bases and J by 0 bases, and 13 bases separated the two germline ends. This CDR3 region has 16 residues. The DNA for the CDR3 is TGTGCCAGCAGCTTTCTTGGGGGGACTAGCACAGATACGCAGTATTTT. Amino acid sequence: CASSFLGGTSTDTQYF.

A remark on this clone: An end of the junction differs from the germline gene, which may be a read error. V and J are TRBV7-6 and TRBJ1-3; no clear D gene. This CDR3 has 14 residues. CDR1 and CDR2 from the germline V gene are SGHVS and FNYEAQ. The CDR3 reads CASSLVVFGNTIYF. CDR3 in DNA: TGTGCCAGCAGTTTAGTTGTCTTTGGAAACACCATATATTTT.

This clone was detected only once. CDR3 bases: TGTGCCAGCCGGCTAGCGGGCGAGCAGTACTTC. The encoded protein is CASRLAGEQYF. The V gene is TRBV11-2, the J gene TRBJ2-7, with TRBD2 matching 8 bases. Germline V gene sequence: CDR1 SGHAT, CDR2 FQNNGV. The V and J ends lost 8 bases and 6 bases, in that order; junction bases with no gene match: 3. CDR3 length: 11 amino acids. The full variable domain, completed using reference TRBV11-2 and TRBJ2-7, is EAGVAQSPRYKIIEKRQSVAFWCNPISGHATLYWYQQILGQGPKLLIQFQNNGVVDDSQLPKDRFSAERLKGVDSTLKIQPAKLEDSAVYLCASRLAGEQYFGPGTRLTVT.

The chain joins TRBV27 to TRBJ1-4; maybe TRBD1 (5 bases). The germline V and J ends were trimmed by 2 bases and 4 bases, with 11 bases remaining between them. The CDR3 sequence is 15 residues long. The germline V gene encodes CDR1 MNHEY and CDR2 SMNVEV (reference sequence). The CDR3 sequence is CASSLGARVNEKLFF. CDR3 sequence (DNA): TGTGCCAGCAGTTTAGGGGCCAGGGTTAATGAAAAACTGTTTTTT. The complete variable domain, with remaining parts taken from reference TRBV27 and TRBJ1-4, reads EAQVTQNPRYLITVTGKKLTVTCSQNMNHEYMSWYRQDPGLGLRQIYYSMNVEVTDKGDVPEGYKVSRKEKRNFPLILESPSPNQTSLYFCASSLGARVNEKLFFGSGTQLSVL.